A selection of T cell receptor beta chains follows, all from one sample in a study of siplizumab effects on memory and regulatory T cells. Produced via immunoSEQ multiplex PCR; TCRdb's table is partial and in-frame only. The table has 100,000 or so clones, over 90% seen once; the top ten hold approximately 1.4%. The specimen sequenced was non-Treg CD4+ T cells sorted from blood. The receptors come from a human donor in good health. Both conserved end residues are part of each CDR3. Fields, in order: D gene, J gene, clone size, V gene, CDR3 DNA, CDR3 protein. A D gene is named only where the DNA matches it firmly. The size of a clone is reported for some rows only, either as once, few or many, or as a class for expanded clones.

>TRBD2|TRBJ2-7|.|TRBV27
TGTGCCAGCAGTTTATCGATGGGACTACAAGTTGCCCACTACGAGCAGTACTTC
CASSLSMGLQVAHYEQYF
>.|TRBJ2-7|.|TRBV28
TGTGCCAGCAAGGACAGCTCCTACGAGCAGTACTTC
CASKDSSYEQYF
>TRBD1|TRBJ2-3|.|TRBV5-1
TGCGCCAGCAGCTCCCGGGACAGGGCAACAGATACGCAGTATTTT
CASSSRDRATDTQYF
>.|TRBJ2-1|.|TRBV9
TGTGCCAGCAGCGTCGGGAGCATGAAGCAGTTCTTC
CASSVGSMKQFF
>.|TRBJ2-7|.|TRBV10-3
TGTGCCATCAGTGAGCAGGGACCCTACGAGCAGTACTTC
CAISEQGPYEQYF
>.|TRBJ1-2|once|TRBV15
TGTGCCACCAGCAGAGATTTGGGCTACAAAATTTCCTATGGCTACACCTTC
CATSRDLGYKISYGYTF
>TRBD1|TRBJ1-2|.|TRBV5-4
TGTGCCAGCAGCCTCTTTGACAGGGTTAATTATGGCTACACCTTC
CASSLFDRVNYGYTF
>.|TRBJ1-2|.|TRBV18
TGTGCCAGCTCACCATCCACAGGCTATGGCTACACCTTC
CASSPSTGYGYTF
>TRBD1|TRBJ1-1|.|TRBV7-9
TGTGCCAGCAGCTTATATATAGGCACAGGGGGCACTGAAGCTTTCTTT
CASSLYIGTGGTEAFF
>.|TRBJ2-2|.|TRBV18
TGTGCCAGCTCAGCCGGGACGGCGGCCACCGGGGAGCTGTTTTTT
CASSAGTAATGELFF
>.|TRBJ2-3|.|TRBV6-6
TGTGCCAGCAGTGTCCGGGACTCAGATACGCAGTATTTT
CASSVRDSDTQYF
>TRBD1|TRBJ2-7|.|TRBV5-6
TGTGCCAGCAGCTTACCGGGACAGGGGAACGTTGACGAGCAGTACTTC
CASSLPGQGNVDEQYF
>.|TRBJ2-2|.|TRBV28
TGTGCCAGCAGTTTTGCGGGACAGAACACCGGGGAGCTGTTTTTT
CASSFAGQNTGELFF
>.|TRBJ2-2|.|TRBV18
TGTGCCAGCTCACCACCCGGGGAGCTGTTTTTT
CASSPPGELFF
>.|TRBJ2-5|.|TRBV5-1
TGCGCCAGCAGCCAGGACCAAGAGACCCAGTACTTC
CASSQDQETQYF
>.|TRBJ2-7|.|TRBV21-1
TGTGCCAGCAGCCTCAAGGCGTCTTTCGAGTACGAGCAGTACTTC
CASSLKASFEYEQYF
>.|TRBJ1-4|.|TRBV5-1
TGCGCCAGCAGCTTAACAAGACAGAATGAAAAACTGTTTTTT
CASSLTRQNEKLFF
>.|TRBJ1-1|.|TRBV10-3
TGTGCCATCCAAAAAGCCAAGGGGGGTTTCGGCCGAGACACTGAAGCTTTCTTT
CAIQKAKGGFGRDTEAFF
>.|TRBJ2-2|once|TRBV5-6
TGTGCCAGCAGCTTGCTGGGCAGGGGAATTACCGGGGAGCTGTTTTTT
CASSLLGRGITGELFF
>.|TRBJ2-5|.|TRBV5-1
TGCGCCAGCAGCCCACTTAAAAGCGGAGCTGCCCAAGAGACCCAGTACTTC
CASSPLKSGAAQETQYF
>TRBD2|TRBJ2-7|.|TRBV4-1
TGCGCCAGCAGCCAAGACGCAGGCGGGGGGACTGCGCAGTACTTC
CASSQDAGGGTAQYF
>TRBD2|TRBJ2-1|.|TRBV10-3
TGTGCCATCAGCCCGACTAGCGTTTTGGATGAGCAGTTCTTC
CAISPTSVLDEQFF
>.|TRBJ1-5|.|TRBV4-2
TGTGCCAGCAGCCAAGACGACAAGCATAATCAGCCCCAGCATTTT
CASSQDDKHNQPQHF
>TRBD2|TRBJ2-2|.|TRBV6-1
TGTGCCAGCATACTAGCGGGATCGATCACCGGGGAGCTGTTTTTT
CASILAGSITGELFF
>.|TRBJ2-4|.|TRBV19
TGTGCCAGTAGTATTGAGGTACACGGGACCAAAAACATTCAGTACTTC
CASSIEVHGTKNIQYF
>TRBD2|TRBJ2-3|.|TRBV9
TGTGCCAGCAGCGTAGGGCTAGCGGGGGGCACAGATACGCAGTATTTT
CASSVGLAGGTDTQYF
>.|TRBJ1-3|.|TRBV4-1
TGCGCCAGCAGCCAAGAACCGGGGGGCTCGTTGGGAAACACCATATATTTT
CASSQEPGGSLGNTIYF
>TRBD2|TRBJ2-1|.|TRBV4-2
TGTGCCAGCAGCCAAGGTACTAGCGGGGGATACAATGAGCAGTTCTTC
CASSQGTSGGYNEQFF
>TRBD2|TRBJ2-3|.|TRBV11-3
TGTGCCAGCAGCTCGAGACTAGCGGATACGCAGTATTTT
CASSSRLADTQYF
>.|TRBJ2-2|.|TRBV2
TGTGCCAGCTCTGTTGCTGGAGGGAGCACCGGGGAGCTGTTTTTT
CASSVAGGSTGELFF
>TRBD2|TRBJ2-7|.|TRBV6-1
TGTGCCAGCAGTGAAATGACTAGCAACTACGAGCAGTACTTC
CASSEMTSNYEQYF
>.|TRBJ1-3|once|TRBV7-9
TGTGCCAGCAGCTTGACAGCTGGAAACACCATATATTTT
CASSLTAGNTIYF
>TRBD2|TRBJ2-2|.|TRBV7-3
TGTGCCAGCAGCTTAACTAAGGCGGGAGGGAACACCGGGGAGCTGTTTTTT
CASSLTKAGGNTGELFF
>TRBD2|TRBJ2-3|.|TRBV7-2
TGTGCCAGCAGCTTAGAACGAGCGGGAGTAACCTCCCGCACAGATACGCAGTATTTT
CASSLERAGVTSRTDTQYF
>TRBD2|TRBJ2-2|.|TRBV6-4
TGTGCCAGCAGTCTATCTAGCGGGAAAAACACCGGGGAGCTGTTTTTT
CASSLSSGKNTGELFF
>TRBD1|TRBJ1-3|.|TRBV7-3
TGTGCCAGCAGCAGGACCGGGACAGGGGGATCTGGAAACACCATATATTTT
CASSRTGTGGSGNTIYF
>TRBD2|TRBJ2-1|.|TRBV5-1
TGCGCCAGCAGCTCCCTAGCGGTTATCTCCTACAATGAGCAGTTCTTC
CASSSLAVISYNEQFF
>.|TRBJ1-3|.|TRBV27
TGTGCCAGCAGTTTAAAACCCGCCGGGAACACCATATATTTT
CASSLKPAGNTIYF
>.|TRBJ2-3|.|TRBV5-1
TGCGCCAGCAGCTTGGCTAGCGAGAGCACAGATACGCAGTATTTT
CASSLASESTDTQYF
>TRBD1|TRBJ1-3|.|TRBV7-2
TGTGCCAGCAGCACCCCGGACAGGGGGTCTGGAAACACCATATATTTT
CASSTPDRGSGNTIYF
>TRBD1|TRBJ1-5|.|TRBV5-1
TGCGCCAGCAGCTTACGCCCAGGGGGCGAGGTTCAGCCCCAGCATTTT
CASSLRPGGEVQPQHF
>.|TRBJ2-5|.|TRBV5-1
TGCGCCAGCAGCTTGGCACAGAAAGAGACCCAGTACTTC
CASSLAQKETQYF
>TRBD1|TRBJ2-7|.|TRBV25-1
TGTGCCAGCAGTGGCGCCGGGACAGGGAACGAGCAGTACTTC
CASSGAGTGNEQYF
>TRBD1|TRBJ2-7|.|TRBV19
TGTGCCAGTAGCTGGGACAGGGCCACCTACGAGCAGTACTTC
CASSWDRATYEQYF
>TRBD2|TRBJ2-7|.|TRBV18
TGTGCCAGCTCACCGCGGACTAGCGGGAGCTACGAGCAGTACTTC
CASSPRTSGSYEQYF
>TRBD1|TRBJ1-1|.|TRBV5-1
TGCGCCAGCAGCTTGGGGACAGGGCCCCTCACTGAAGCTTTCTTT
CASSLGTGPLTEAFF
>.|TRBJ2-3|.|TRBV2
TGTGCCAGCAGCCAGGCGGATACGCAGTATTTT
CASSQADTQYF
>TRBD2|TRBJ2-7|.|TRBV28
TGTGCCAGTCGTGGGGGCGGGAGGAACTACGAGCAGTACTTC
CASRGGGRNYEQYF
>.|TRBJ2-7|.|TRBV29-1
TGCAGCGTTGGCCGGGGCCGGGGAGGCGAGCAGTACTTC
CSVGRGRGGEQYF
>TRBD1|TRBJ2-7|.|TRBV19
TGTGCCAGTAGTGCTCAGGGACAGAGCCACTACGAGCAGTACTTC
CASSAQGQSHYEQYF
>.|TRBJ1-2|.|TRBV18
TGTGCCAGCTCACCAGGACGGGGCCTGGGTGGCTACACCTTC
CASSPGRGLGGYTF
>.|TRBJ1-1|.|TRBV11-3
TGTGCCAGCAGCTTAGATGGGGACAAAGCTTTCTTT
CASSLDGDKAFF
>TRBD1|TRBJ2-5|.|TRBV10-3
TGTGCCATCAGTGGCTGGACAGGGGAAGAGACCCAGTACTTC
CAISGWTGEETQYF
>.|TRBJ2-3|.|TRBV5-4
TGTGCCAGCAGCTTGGCCCGGGCTTCTAGCACAGATACGCAGTATTTT
CASSLARASSTDTQYF
>TRBD2|TRBJ2-3|.|TRBV28
TGTGCCAGCAGTCTCCGGGCTAGCGGGAGAAAGGCAGATACGCAGTATTTT
CASSLRASGRKADTQYF
>TRBD2|TRBJ2-5|.|TRBV11-2
TGTGCCAGCAGCTTAGTTCCGCCGACTAGCGGGCAAGAGACCCAGTACTTC
CASSLVPPTSGQETQYF
>.|TRBJ1-6|.|TRBV7-2
TGTGCCAGCAGCTCCACGGACAGCTATAATTCACCCCTCCACTTT
CASSSTDSYNSPLHF
>.|TRBJ1-5|.|TRBV4-1
TGCGCCAGCAGCCTCTTAGGGGATCAGCCCCAGCATTTT
CASSLLGDQPQHF